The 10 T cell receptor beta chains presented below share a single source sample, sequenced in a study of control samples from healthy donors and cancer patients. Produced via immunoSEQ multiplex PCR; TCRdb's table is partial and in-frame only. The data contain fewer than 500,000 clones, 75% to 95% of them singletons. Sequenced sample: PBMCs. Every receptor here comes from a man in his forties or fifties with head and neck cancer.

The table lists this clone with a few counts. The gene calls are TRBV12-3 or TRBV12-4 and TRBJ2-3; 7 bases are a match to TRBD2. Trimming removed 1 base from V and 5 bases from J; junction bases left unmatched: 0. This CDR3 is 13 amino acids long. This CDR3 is CASSLGEGDTQYF. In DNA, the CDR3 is TGTGCCAGCAGTTTAGGGGAGGGAGATACGCAGTATTTT.

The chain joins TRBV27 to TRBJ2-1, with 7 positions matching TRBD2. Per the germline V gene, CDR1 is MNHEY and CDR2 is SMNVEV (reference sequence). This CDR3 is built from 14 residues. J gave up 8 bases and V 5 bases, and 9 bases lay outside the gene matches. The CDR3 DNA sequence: TGTGCCAGCAGTCTTGGCGGGCGGGAGTATGAGCAGTTCTTC. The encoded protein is CASSLGGREYEQFF.

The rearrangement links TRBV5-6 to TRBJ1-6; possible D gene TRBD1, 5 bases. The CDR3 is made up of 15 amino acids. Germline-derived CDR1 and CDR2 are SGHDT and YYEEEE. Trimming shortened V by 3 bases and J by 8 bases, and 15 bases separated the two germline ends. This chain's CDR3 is CASSSETGTDSPLHF. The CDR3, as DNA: TGTGCCAGCAGCTCCGAAACGGGGACTGATTCACCCCTCCACTTT.

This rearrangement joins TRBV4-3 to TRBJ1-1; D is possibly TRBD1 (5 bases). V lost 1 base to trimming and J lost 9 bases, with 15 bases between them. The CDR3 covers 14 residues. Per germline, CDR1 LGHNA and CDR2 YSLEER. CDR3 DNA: TGCGCCAGCAGCCAAGCGCTCACAGGTGAAAAAGCTTTCTTT. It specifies CASSQALTGEKAFF.

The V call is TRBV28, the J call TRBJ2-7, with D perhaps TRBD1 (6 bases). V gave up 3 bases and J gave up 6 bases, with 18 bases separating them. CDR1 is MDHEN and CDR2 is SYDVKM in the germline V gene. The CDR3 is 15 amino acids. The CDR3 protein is CASSFSTGTSSEQYF. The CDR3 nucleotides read TGTGCCAGCAGTTTTTCGACAGGCACTTCCAGCGAGCAGTACTTC.

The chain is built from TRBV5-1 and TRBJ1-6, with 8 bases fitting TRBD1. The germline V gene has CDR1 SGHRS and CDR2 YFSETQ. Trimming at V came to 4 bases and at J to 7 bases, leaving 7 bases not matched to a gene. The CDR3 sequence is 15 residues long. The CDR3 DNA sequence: TGCGCCAGCAGCACGGAGGACAGGGTCAATTCACCCCTCCACTTT. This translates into CASSTEDRVNSPLHF.

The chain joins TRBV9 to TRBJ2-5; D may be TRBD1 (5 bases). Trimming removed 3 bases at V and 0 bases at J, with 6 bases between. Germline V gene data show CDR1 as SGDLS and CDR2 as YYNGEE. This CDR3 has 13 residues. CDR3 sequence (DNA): TGTGCCAGCAGCGGGGGCGACCAAGAGACCCAGTACTTC. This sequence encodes CASSGGDQETQYF.

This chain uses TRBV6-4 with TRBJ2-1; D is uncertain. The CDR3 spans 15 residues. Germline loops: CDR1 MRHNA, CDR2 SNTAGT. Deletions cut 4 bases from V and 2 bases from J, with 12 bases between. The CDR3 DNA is TGTGCCAGCAGTGTAGGAGCTCCCCCCTACAATGAGCAGTTCTTC. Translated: CASSVGAPPYNEQFF.

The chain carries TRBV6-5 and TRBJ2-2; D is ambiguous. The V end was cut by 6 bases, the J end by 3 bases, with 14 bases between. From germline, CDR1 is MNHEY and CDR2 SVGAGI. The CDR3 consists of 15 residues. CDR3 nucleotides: TGTGCCAGCAGGTTCTCCTTGTTGGACACCGGGGAGCTGTTTTTT. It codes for CASRFSLLDTGELFF.

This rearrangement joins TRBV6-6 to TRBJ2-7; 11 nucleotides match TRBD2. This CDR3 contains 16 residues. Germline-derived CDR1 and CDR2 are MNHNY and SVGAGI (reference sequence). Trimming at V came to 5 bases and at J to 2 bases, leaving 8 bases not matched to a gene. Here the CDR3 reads CASSLITSGGPYEQYF. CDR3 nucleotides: TGTGCCAGCAGTCTGATAACTAGCGGGGGACCCTACGAGCAGTACTTC.